This T cell receptor beta chain is from a study of blood T cell repertoires in COVID-19. The germline V and J ends were trimmed by 5 bases and 5 bases, with 14 bases remaining between them. Germline loops: CDR1 KGHDR, CDR2 SFDVKD. The CDR3 consists of 15 residues. Sequencing was performed with immunoSEQ multiplex PCR; in TCRdb, only in-frame clones are kept and a portion is missing. The table shows 150,000 to 200,000 clones, with approximately 83% occurring only once. The rearrangement links TRBV24-1 to TRBJ2-2, with a tentative D call TRBD1 (6 bases). Input material: peripheral blood. The clonotype was recovered from a human donor with active or convalescent COVID-19. The donor label of this sample is uncertain. The CDR3 loop is CATSVQGVGTGELFF. The CDR3 DNA is TGTGCCACCAGTGTACAGGGTGTGGGGACCGGGGAGCTGTTTTTT.